The clone carrying this T cell receptor beta chain was recorded only once. Its cognate antigen is unknown. The record originates from a study of PD-1 blockade in classical Hodgkin lymphoma. General study points: Whoever responded completely had baseline diversity much like that seen in newly diagnosed patients. When set against healthy donors, newly diagnosed patients were reported to show lower baseline TCR diversity.

All patients experienced relapse after autologous stem cell transplantation, and brentuximab vedotin exposure was variable. The assay was immunoSEQ multiplex PCR, and TCRdb's table has in-frame clones only and misses some. The table records 40,000 to 45,000 clones, around 80% of them present only once. The CDR3 is 16 amino acids. The germline gives CDR1 LNHDA, CDR2 SQIVND (reference sequence). The V and J ends lost 6 bases and 3 bases respectively, with 17 bases between them. The V gene is TRBV19, the J gene TRBJ1-4; D unresolved. The receptor comes from a human donor with classical Hodgkin lymphoma. Sequences were derived from peripheral blood mononuclear cells (PBMCs), sampled at baseline. CDR3: CASSPRVGISNEKLFF. DNA of the CDR3: TGTGCCAGTAGCCCCCGGGTGGGGATTTCTAATGAAAAACTGTTTTTT.